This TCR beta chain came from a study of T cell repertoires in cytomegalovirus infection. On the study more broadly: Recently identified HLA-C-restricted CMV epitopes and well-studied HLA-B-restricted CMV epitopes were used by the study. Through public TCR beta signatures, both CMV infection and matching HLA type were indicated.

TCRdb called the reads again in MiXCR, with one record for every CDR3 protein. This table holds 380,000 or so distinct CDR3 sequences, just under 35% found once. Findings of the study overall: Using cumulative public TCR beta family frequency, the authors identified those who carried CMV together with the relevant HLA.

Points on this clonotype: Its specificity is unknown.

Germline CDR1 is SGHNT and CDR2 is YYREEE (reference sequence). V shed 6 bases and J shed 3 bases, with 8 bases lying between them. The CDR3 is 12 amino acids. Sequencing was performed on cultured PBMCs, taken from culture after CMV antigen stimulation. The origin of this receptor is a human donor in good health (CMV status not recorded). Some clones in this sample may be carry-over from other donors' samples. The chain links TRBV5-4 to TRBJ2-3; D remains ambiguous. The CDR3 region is CASTHETDTQYF. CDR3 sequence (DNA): TGTGCCAGCACTCACGAAACAGATACGCAGTATTTT.